The clone carrying this T cell receptor beta chain was detected a few times. The CDR3 is 13 residues long. V was trimmed by 5 bases and J by 7 bases, leaving 12 bases between them. In germline, CDR1 is SGHTA, CDR2 FQGTGA. TCRdb redid the calling of the 5' RACE reads with MiXCR, one entry per CDR3 protein. Among tens of thousands of distinct CDR3 sequences, under 25% were seen once, and the ten largest hold about 3%. The clonotype was recovered from a female donor with breast cancer. The sequenced material came from memory CD4+ T cells sorted from a lymph node. The subset denotes: memory CD4+ T cells, CD4+CD45RO+CD25-. J is TRBJ2-1 and V is TRBV7-3; tentatively, D is TRBD2 (6 bases). CDR3 sequence: CASSPTRRNEQFF. The DNA of the CDR3 is TGTGCCAGCAGCCCGACTAGGAGGAATGAGCAGTTCTTC. The full variable domain, completed using reference TRBV7-3 and TRBJ2-1, is GAGVSQTPSNKVTEKGKYVELRCDPISGHTALYWYRQSLGQGPEFLIYFQGTGAADDSGLPNDRFFAVRPEGSVSTLKIQRTERGDSAVYLCASSPTRRNEQFFGPGTRLTVL.